This T cell receptor (beta chain) was found in a study of T cells in localized non-small cell lung cancer. Study-level findings and limits: Sequencing was limited to one tumor region, leaving the possibility of heterogeneity open. Across samples, adjacent lung featured a median around 60 of the top 100 tumor clones. Density of T cells in blood, when higher, went with longer overall survival. Uninvolved adjacent lung, not tumor, had the highest T cell clonality.

The junction had 9 bases not matched to a gene; V was cut back by 4 bases and J by 7 bases. CDR3 length: 15 amino acids. Germline lookup yields CDR1 LNHDA and CDR2 SQIVND (reference sequence). As concerns this clone: The antigen is unknown.

Here immunoSEQ multiplex PCR was the method, and the copy in TCRdb shows in-frame clones only, minus some. The table lists 35,000 to 40,000 clones, approximately 92% of them singletons. This TCR came from a female donor over 55 with stage I lung adenocarcinoma. Specimen: peripheral blood, collected before any cancer treatment. The V and J genes are TRBV19 and TRBJ2-7, with 11 bases matching TRBD1. As DNA, the CDR3 is TGTGCCAGTAGTACACGGACAGGGGGCGGCGGGGAGCAGTACTTC. This encodes CASSTRTGGGGEQYF.